This entry is about one T cell receptor (beta chain). The protocol was immunoSEQ multiplex PCR, while the TCRdb copy is restricted to in-frame clones and leaves out a portion. The sample lists about 120,000 clones, roughly 91% occurring once. Trimming shortened V by 4 bases and J by 9 bases, and 14 bases separated the two germline ends. The CDR3 spans 13 residues. CDR1 SGHRS and CDR2 YFSETQ come from the germline V gene. The sample is drawn from a study of blood T cell repertoires in COVID-19. Study-wide background: Samples representing acute and convalescent COVID-19 were sourced from the United States, Italy and Spain. PBMCs, B-cell-depleted T cells, or T cells provided the cDNA or gDNA that made up the material.

This receptor was taken from a human donor in a cohort sampled during active COVID-19. Sequencing used peripheral blood. The rearrangement uses TRBV5-1 and TRBJ2-1, with D tentatively TRBD2 (5 bases). The CDR3 protein is CASSKTSHVEQFF. As DNA, the CDR3 is TGCGCCAGCAGCAAAACTAGTCATGTTGAGCAGTTCTTC.